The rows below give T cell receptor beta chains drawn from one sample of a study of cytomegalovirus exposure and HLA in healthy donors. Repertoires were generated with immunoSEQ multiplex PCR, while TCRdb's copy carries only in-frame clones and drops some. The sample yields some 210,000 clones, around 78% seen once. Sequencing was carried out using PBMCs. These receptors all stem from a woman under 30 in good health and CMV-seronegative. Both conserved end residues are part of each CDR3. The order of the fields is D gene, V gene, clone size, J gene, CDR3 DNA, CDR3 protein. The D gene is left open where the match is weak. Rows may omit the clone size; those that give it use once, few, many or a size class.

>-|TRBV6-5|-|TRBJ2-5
TGTGCCAGCAGTTATTTCGGGAGCCCTCAAGAGACCCAGTACTTC
CASSYFGSPQETQYF
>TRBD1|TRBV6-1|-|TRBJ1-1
TGTGCCAGCAGTGAACAGGGGGGTGGAACTGAAGCTTTCTTT
CASSEQGGGTEAFF
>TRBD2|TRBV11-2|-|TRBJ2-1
TGTGCCAGCAGCTCCGGGACTAGCGGGAGTTGGAATGAGCAGTTCTTC
CASSSGTSGSWNEQFF
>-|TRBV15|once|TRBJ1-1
TGTGCCACCAGCAGACGCGCAGGGGACACTGAAGCTTTCTTT
CATSRRAGDTEAFF
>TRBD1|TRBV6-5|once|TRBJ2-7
TGTGCCAGCAGTGGGCCGGGACAGGGAGTTTTGGAGCAGTACTTC
CASSGPGQGVLEQYF
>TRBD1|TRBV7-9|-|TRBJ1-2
TGTGCCAGCAGCTTAGCGGGACAGGGGCTGGGCTACACCTTC
CASSLAGQGLGYTF
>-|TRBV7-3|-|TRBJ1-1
TGTGCCAGCAGCTCGGACAGCAGCTTGAACACTGAAGCTTTCTTT
CASSSDSSLNTEAFF
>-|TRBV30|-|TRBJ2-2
TGTGCCGGAAATCACAATAAGGGGGGATGGGGCGCCGGGGAGCTGTTTTTT
CAGNHNKGGWGAGELFF
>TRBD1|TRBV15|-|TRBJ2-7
TGTGCCACCAGCAGAGATCTTGACAGGGGAAACGAGCAGTACTTC
CATSRDLDRGNEQYF
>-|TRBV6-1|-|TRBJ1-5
TGTGCCAGCATCGGGACGGAATATAGCAATCAGCCCCAGCATTTT
CASIGTEYSNQPQHF
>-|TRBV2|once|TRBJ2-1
TGTGCCAGCATTCTAATCCCCTCTGCCCAATTGCACAATGAGCAGTTCTTC
CASILIPSAQLHNEQFF
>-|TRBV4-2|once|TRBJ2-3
TGTGCCAGCAGCCAAGATCAAGAAGGTGCAGATACGCAGTATTTT
CASSQDQEGADTQYF
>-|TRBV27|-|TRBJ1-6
TGTGCCAGCAGTTTCACCTATAATTCACCCCTCCACTTT
CASSFTYNSPLHF
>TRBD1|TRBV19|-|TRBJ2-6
TGTGCCAGTAGTACCTCGACAGGGGAGGCTGGGGCCAACGTCCTGACTTTC
CASSTSTGEAGANVLTF
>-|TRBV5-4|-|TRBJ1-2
TGTGCCAGCAGCTTGGTATTAGGAGGGGGTGACTACGGCTACACCTTC
CASSLVLGGGDYGYTF
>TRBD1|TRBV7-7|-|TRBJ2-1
TGTGCCAGCAGCCAAGACAGGGCGGGTGAGCAGTTCTTC
CASSQDRAGEQFF
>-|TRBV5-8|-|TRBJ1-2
TGTGCCAGCAGCTTGGCTCCGATCTATGGCTACACCTTC
CASSLAPIYGYTF
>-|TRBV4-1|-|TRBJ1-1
TGCGCCAGCAGCCAAGATGTAACCAGGGGCACTGAAGCTTTCTTT
CASSQDVTRGTEAFF
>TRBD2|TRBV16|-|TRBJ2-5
TGTGCCAGCAGCCCCCGGACGGGAGGGGAGACCCAGTACTTC
CASSPRTGGETQYF
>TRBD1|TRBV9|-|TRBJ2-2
TGTGCCAGCAGCACAGGGGTTTACACCGGGGAGCTGTTTTTT
CASSTGVYTGELFF
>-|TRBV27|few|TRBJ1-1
TGTGCCAGCAGCAGCCTGGGGGGTATTAACACTGAAGCTTTCTTT
CASSSLGGINTEAFF
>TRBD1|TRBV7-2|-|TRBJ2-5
TGTGCCAGCAGCCTCGGGGGACAGGTCGGGTTTGAGACCCAGTACTTC
CASSLGGQVGFETQYF
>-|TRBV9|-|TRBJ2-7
TGTGCCAGCAGCGTAGAAAGGGAGGCGATATACGAGCAGTACTTC
CASSVEREAIYEQYF
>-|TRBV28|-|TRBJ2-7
TGTGCCAGCAGACTAGGGTACGAGCAGTACTTC
CASRLGYEQYF
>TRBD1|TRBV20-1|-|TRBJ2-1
TGCAGTGCTAGGGACAGGGCAGAGCGGATCTTC
CSARDRAERIF
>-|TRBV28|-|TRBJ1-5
TGTGCCAGCAGCCCCCTCAATCAGCCCCAGCATTTT
CASSPLNQPQHF
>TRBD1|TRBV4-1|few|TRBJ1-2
TGCGCCAGCAGCCAAGATAAGGACAGGGGCGCGGGCTACACCTTC
CASSQDKDRGAGYTF
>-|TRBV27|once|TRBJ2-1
TGTGCCAGCAGAGGGCGGCCCTACAATGAGCAGTTCTTC
CASRGRPYNEQFF
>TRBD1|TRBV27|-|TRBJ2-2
TGTGCCAGCAGTTTCCAGGGGGACACCGGGGAGCTGTTTTTT
CASSFQGDTGELFF
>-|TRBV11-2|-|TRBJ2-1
TGTGCCAGCAGCCCGGCGGGGGAGCAGTTCTTC
CASSPAGEQFF
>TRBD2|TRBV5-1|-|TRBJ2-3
TGCGCCAGCAGCGATCTGGGACTAGCGGGAGTGGATACGCAGTATTTT
CASSDLGLAGVDTQYF
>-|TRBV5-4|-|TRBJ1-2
TGTGCCAGCAGCTTGGGGGCAGGAGGCTACACCTTC
CASSLGAGGYTF
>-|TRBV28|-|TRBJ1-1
TGTGCCAGCACCATACGGAGGATGAACACTGAAGCTTTCTTT
CASTIRRMNTEAFF
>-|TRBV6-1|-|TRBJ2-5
TGTGCCAGCAGTCCTCAGGGGACGGGGCAAGAGACCCAGTACTTC
CASSPQGTGQETQYF
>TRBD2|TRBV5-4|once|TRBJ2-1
TGTGCCAGCAGCTTAACTAGCGGGAGGATCAATGAGCAGTTCTTC
CASSLTSGRINEQFF
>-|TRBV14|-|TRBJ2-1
TGTGCCAGCAGCCTCTACCGGGGGAATGAGCAGTTCTTC
CASSLYRGNEQFF
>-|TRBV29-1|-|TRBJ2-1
TGCAGCGCTGGGCCTCCCGATGAGCAGTTCTTC
CSAGPPDEQFF
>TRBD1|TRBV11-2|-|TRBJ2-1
TGTGCCAGCAGCTTAACACTGGACAGGGCTCCCTTCCATGAGCAGTTCTTC
CASSLTLDRAPFHEQFF